This T cell receptor (beta chain) was obtained from a study of regulatory dendritic cells for organ transplantation (dated by TCRdb to the late 2010s). Background on the whole study: Sorted naive and memory CD4+ and CD8+ T cells had their TCRbeta repertoires sequenced both before and after allostimulation with either regulatory or mature dendritic cells. The full study reports these points: Among the resting subsets, memory CD8+ T cells contained the most alloreactive TCR clonotypes. Only a couple of subjects were sequenced, and the authors noted considerable between-individual heterogeneity in the alloreactive memory CD8+ T cell pool. Repertoires were highly diverse in naive CD4+ and CD8+ T cells, less diverse in memory cells, and most oligoclonal in memory CD8+ cells. Expansion of memory CD8+ clones was induced by allostimulation in both subjects, but more limited expansion appeared to be induced by regulatory dendritic cells than by mature dendritic cells.

TCRbeta CDR3 regions were amplified by multiplexed two-step PCR using Vbeta-specific forward primers and Jbeta-specific reverse primers. TCRbeta libraries were sequenced on an Illumina instrument through the immunoSEQ service. Under the source paper's analysis protocol: V, D and J genes were assigned using IMGT annotation, and counts were corrected for multiplex PCR bias using synthetic CDR3 analogues. In the immunoSEQ Analyzer, repertoire clonality was calculated as one minus the normalized Shannon entropy. Clonal expansion was defined by Fisher's exact test with Benjamini-Hochberg false discovery rate control, using two-tailed P<0.01. TCRdb took this table from immuneACCESS and kept in-frame rearrangements with V and J called. Such tables lack part of the clones; where checked against another copy, unresolved V genes explain under half of the gap, and the rest is unexplained. V, J and clone size reflect that table, while D and trimming were determined from the DNA. Across this sample there are 26,000 or so clones, with roughly 80% seen only once. Of the sample, roughly 0.1% falls within the top ten clones.

A remark on this clone: Its antigen is unknown. No much larger clone is present one base from it, and per-base qualities are unavailable.

FACS was used to sort naive T cells as CD45RA+ cells and memory T cells as CD45RO+ CD4+ or CD8+ cells. A couple of healthy control subjects provided the T cells used for TCR sequencing. Sorted T cell subsets that were not stimulated were used as baseline controls for the mixed lymphocyte reactions. Genomic DNA was extracted with the Qiagen DNeasy Blood & Tissue Kit. The germline ends are 10 bases apart after V is trimmed by 4 bases and J by 1 base. Sequences MGHRA (CDR1) and YSYEKL (CDR2) are obtained from the germline V gene. The CDR3 sequence holds 14 residues, the cysteine and phenylalanine included. Only the CDR3 DNA is retained, 42 bases long and in frame from the first base.

The clonotype was recovered from a human donor in good health. The V and J genes are TRBV4-1 and TRBJ1-1; TRBD1 might be the D gene, on 6 matching bases. The sample consisted of naive CD4+ T cells from blood. The cell subset or site label corresponds to: CD45RA+ naive T cells. The bases read TGCGCCAGCAGCCTCAGGGGCGCGAACACTGAAGCTTTCTTT. Its translation reads: CASSLRGANTEAFF.